This T cell receptor beta chain was profiled in a study of graft-versus-host responses after intestinal transplantation. On the study more broadly: All recipients were transplanted with multivisceral, liver-intestinal, or isolated intestinal grafts. Recipients across the board were started on anti-thymocyte globulin induction, then kept on tacrolimus and steroids for approximately three years.

With respect to this clone: The antigen is undetermined.

The germline V gene has CDR1 ENHRY and CDR2 SYGVKD. The V and J ends lost 2 bases and 6 bases, in that order; junction bases with no gene match: 2. The CDR3 loop spans 14 amino acids. TCRdb's copy holds only in-frame clones and misses some; the assay was immunoSEQ multiplex PCR. This sample has 75,000 to 100,000 clones; 91% occur once, and the top ten carry 0.18%. Broader study findings: Declines in HvG clones occurring early post-transplant were associated with peak circulating GvH clone levels. GvH clones detected in recipient marrow included some appearing first in ileum or blood.

The sample in question was unstimulated CD4+ T cells sorted from spleen or lymph node cells, obtained before transplant. The chain employs TRBV10-3 and TRBJ1-4, with 8 bases aligning to TRBD1. The origin of this receptor is a human donor who was the organ donor for an intestinal transplant. The CDR3 nucleotides read TGTGCCATCAGTGAGGCGGACAGGGATGAAAAACTGTTTTTT. Its translation is CAISEADRDEKLFF.